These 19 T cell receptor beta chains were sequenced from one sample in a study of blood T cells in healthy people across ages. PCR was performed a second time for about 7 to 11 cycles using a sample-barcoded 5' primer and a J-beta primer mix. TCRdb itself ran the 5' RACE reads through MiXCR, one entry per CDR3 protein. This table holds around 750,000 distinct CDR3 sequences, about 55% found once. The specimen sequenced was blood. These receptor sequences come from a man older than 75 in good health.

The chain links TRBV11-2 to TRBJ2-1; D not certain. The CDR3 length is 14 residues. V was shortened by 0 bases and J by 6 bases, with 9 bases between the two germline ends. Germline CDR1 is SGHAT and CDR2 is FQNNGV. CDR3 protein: CASSLEWSINEQFF. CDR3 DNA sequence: TGTGCCAGCAGCTTAGAGTGGTCGATCAATGAGCAGTTCTTC.

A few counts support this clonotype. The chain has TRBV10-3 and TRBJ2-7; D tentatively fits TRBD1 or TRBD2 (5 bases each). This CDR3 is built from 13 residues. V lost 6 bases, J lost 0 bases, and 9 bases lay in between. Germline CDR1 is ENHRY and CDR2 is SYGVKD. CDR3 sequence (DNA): TGTGCCATCAGCGGGACGCTCTCCTACGAGCAGTACTTC. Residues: CAISGTLSYEQYF.

In DNA, the CDR3 is TGTGCCAGCAGACGGACAAACTATGGCTACACCTTC. Amino acid sequence: CASRRTNYGYTF. V is TRBV6-6 and J is TRBJ1-2; D is possibly TRBD1 (5 bases). The CDR3 loop spans 12 amino acids. CDR1 is MNHNY and CDR2 is SVGAGI in the germline V gene (reference sequence). V was pared by 6 bases and J by 2 bases, with 7 bases between.

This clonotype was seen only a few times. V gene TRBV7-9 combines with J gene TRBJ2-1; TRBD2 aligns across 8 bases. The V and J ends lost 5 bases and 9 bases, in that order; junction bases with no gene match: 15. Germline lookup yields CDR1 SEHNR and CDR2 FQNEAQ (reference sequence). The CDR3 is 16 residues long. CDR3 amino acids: CASSQGGSGRTGEQFF. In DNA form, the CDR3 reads TGTGCCAGCAGCCAGGGTGGAAGCGGGAGAACGGGTGAGCAGTTCTTC.

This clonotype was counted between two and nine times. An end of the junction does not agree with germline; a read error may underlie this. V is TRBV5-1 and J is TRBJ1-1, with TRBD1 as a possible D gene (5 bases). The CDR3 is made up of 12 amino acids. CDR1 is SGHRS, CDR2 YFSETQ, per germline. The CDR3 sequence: CASSSSDTEAFF. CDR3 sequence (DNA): TGCGCCAGCAGCTCGTCGGACACCGAAGCTTTCTTT.

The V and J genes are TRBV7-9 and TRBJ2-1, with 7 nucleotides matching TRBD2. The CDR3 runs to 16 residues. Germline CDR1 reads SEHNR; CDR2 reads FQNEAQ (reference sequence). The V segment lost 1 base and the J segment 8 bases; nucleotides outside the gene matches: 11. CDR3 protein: CASSLGAGVISHEQFF. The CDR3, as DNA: TGTGCCAGCAGCTTAGGGGCGGGAGTAATATCCCATGAGCAGTTCTTC.

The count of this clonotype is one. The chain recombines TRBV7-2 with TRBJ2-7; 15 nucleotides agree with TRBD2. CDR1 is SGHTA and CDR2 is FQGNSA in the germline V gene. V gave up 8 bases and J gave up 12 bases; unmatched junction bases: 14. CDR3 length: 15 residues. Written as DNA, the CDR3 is TGTGCCAGCGTAAGGACTAGCGGGAGGGAAGAGACCCGGTACTTC. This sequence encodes CASVRTSGREETRYF.

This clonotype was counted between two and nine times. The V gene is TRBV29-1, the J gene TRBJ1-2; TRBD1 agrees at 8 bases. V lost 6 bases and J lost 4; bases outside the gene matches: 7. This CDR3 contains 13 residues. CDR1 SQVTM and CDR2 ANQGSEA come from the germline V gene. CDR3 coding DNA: TGCAGCGTACCGACAGGGGCAGGCTATGGCTACACCTTC. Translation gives CSVPTGAGYGYTF.

The CDR3 protein is CASSLAAAGAYEQYF. In nucleotides, the CDR3 is TGTGCCAGCAGCTTAGCAGCCGCGGGGGCCTACGAGCAGTACTTC. The rearrangement uses TRBV7-2 and TRBJ2-7; 7 bases map to TRBD2. V dropped 0 bases and J dropped 2; count of bases not matched to a gene: 4. The CDR3 runs 15 residues. Germline CDR1 SGHTA, CDR2 FQGNSA. Full variable domain (outside the CDR3, taken from reference TRBV7-2 and TRBJ2-7): GAGVSQSPSNKVTEKGKDVELRCDPISGHTALYWYRQSLGQGLEFLIYFQGNSAPDKSGLPSDRFSAERTGGSVSTLTIQRTQQEDSAVYLCASSLAAAGAYEQYFGPGTRLTVT.

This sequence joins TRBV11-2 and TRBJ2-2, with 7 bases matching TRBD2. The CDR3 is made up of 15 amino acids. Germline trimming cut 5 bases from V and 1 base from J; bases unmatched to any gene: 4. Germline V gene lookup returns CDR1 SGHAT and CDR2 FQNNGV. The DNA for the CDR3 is TGTGCCAGCAGCAGGGCTAGCGGGAACACCGGGGAGCTGTTTTTT. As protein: CASSRASGNTGELFF.

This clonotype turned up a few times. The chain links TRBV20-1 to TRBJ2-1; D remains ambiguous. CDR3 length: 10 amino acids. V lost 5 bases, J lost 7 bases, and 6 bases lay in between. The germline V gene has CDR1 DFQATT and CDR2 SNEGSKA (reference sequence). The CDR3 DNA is TGCAGTGCTCAGGAGAATGAGCAGTTCTTC. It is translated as CSAQENEQFF.

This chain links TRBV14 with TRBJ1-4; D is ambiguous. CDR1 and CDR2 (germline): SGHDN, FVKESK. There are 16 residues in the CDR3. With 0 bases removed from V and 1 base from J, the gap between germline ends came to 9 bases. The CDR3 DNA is TGTGCCAGCAGCCAAGATTCGGGTAGAACTAATGAAAAACTGTTTTTT. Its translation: CASSQDSGRTNEKLFF.

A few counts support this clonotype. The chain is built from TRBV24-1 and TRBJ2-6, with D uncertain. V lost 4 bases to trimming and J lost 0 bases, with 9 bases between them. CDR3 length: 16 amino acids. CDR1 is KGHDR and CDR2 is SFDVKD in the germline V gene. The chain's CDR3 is CATSDPSHSGANVLTF. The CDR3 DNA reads TGTGCCACCAGTGACCCTAGTCACTCTGGGGCCAACGTCCTGACTTTC.

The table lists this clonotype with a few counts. CDR3 DNA sequence: TGTGCCAGCAGTGAATTCGGACAGGGGAAGTGGGAGACCCAGTACTTC. This codes for CASSEFGQGKWETQYF. The chain combines TRBV25-1 with TRBJ2-5; TRBD1 matches at 9 bases. This CDR3 comprises 16 residues. From germline, CDR1 is MGHDK and CDR2 SYGVNS. The junction had 8 bases not matched to a gene; V was cut back by 1 base and J by 5 bases. Supplemented by reference TRBV25-1 and TRBJ2-5, the full variable domain reads EADIYQTPRYLVIGTGKKITLECSQTMGHDKMYWYQQDPGMELHLIHYSYGVNSTEKGDLSSESTVSRIRTEHFPLTLESARPSHTSQYLCASSEFGQGKWETQYFGPGTRLLVL.

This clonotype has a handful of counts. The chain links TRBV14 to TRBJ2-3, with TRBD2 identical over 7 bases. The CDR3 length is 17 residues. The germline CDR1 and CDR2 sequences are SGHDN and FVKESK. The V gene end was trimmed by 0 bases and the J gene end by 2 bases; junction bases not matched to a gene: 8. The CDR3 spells CASSQDRGGRFTDTQYF. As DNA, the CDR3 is TGTGCCAGCAGCCAAGATCGAGGCGGGAGATTCACAGATACGCAGTATTTT.

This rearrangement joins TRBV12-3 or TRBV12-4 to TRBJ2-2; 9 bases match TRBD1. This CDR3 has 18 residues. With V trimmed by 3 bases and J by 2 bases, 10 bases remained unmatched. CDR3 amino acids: CASSFWPLGQGNTGELFF. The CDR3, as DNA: TGTGCCAGCAGTTTTTGGCCTCTGGGACAGGGTAACACCGGGGAGCTGTTTTTT.

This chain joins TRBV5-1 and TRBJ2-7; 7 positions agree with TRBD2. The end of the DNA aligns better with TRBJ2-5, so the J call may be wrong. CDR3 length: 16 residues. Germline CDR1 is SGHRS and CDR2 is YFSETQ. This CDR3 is CASSFVGDYPGETQYF. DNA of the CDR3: TGCGCCAGCAGCTTCGTAGGGGACTACCCCGGGGAGACCCAGTACTTC.

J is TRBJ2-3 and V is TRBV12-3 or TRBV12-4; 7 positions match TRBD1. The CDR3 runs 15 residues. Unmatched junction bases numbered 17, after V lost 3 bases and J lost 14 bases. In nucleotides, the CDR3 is TGTGCCAGCAGTTTCCGGGACAGTCGACACAGATACGCGTATTTT. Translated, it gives CASSFRDSRHRYAYF.

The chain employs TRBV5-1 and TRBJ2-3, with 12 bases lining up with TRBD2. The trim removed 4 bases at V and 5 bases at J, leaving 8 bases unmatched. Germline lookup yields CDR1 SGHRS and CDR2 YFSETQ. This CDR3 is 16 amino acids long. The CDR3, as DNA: TGCGCCAGCAGCCTCACGACTAGCGGGAGTATAGATACGCAGTATTTT. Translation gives CASSLTTSGSIDTQYF.